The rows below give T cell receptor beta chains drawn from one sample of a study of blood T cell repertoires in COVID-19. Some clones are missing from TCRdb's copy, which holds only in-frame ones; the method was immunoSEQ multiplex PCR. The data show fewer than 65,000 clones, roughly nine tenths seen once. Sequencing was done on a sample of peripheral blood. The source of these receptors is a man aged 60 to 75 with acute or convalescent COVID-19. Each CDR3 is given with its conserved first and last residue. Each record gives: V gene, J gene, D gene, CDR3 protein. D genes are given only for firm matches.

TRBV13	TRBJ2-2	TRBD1	CASSLGLSSGTASGELFF
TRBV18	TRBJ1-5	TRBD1	CASSPGDRGPSQPQHF
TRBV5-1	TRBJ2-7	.	CASSFNHGTPGSYEQYF
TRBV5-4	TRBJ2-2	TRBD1	CASSSTGGPGELFF
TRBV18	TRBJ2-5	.	CASSPSLEETQYF
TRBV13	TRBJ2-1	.	CASSLEEGRRTRNEQFF
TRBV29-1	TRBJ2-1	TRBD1	CSALDRDSRNEQFF
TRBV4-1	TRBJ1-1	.	CASSQPDRTEAFF
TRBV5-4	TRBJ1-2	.	CASSLGGGGDYGYTF
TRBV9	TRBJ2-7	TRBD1	CASSARGQTDYEQYF
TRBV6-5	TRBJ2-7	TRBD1	CASSVDRGQYEQYF
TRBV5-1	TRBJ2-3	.	CASSAATDTQYF
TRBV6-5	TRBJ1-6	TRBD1	CASSRDRGNSPLHF
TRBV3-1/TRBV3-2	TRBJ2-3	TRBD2	CASSQSGGDISDTQYF
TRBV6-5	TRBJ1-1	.	CASSYSPHRQNEAFF
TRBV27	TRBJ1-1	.	CASSLLGGLSQGSEAFF
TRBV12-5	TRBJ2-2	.	CASGFRVDTGELFF
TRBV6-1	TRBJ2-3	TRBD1	CASSATTGNGIDTQYF
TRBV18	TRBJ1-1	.	CASSSTENTEAFF
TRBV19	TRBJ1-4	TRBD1	CASSTDRGPNEKLFF
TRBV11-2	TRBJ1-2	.	CASSGEGDYGYTF
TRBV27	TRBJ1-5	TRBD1	CASSEQGTGTNQPQHF
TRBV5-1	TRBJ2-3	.	CASSFELALSTDTQYF
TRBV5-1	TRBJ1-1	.	CASAGANGVGTEAFF
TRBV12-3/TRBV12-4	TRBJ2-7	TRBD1	CASSLGQSYEQYF
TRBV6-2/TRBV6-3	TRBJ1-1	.	CASSYSVYTEAFF
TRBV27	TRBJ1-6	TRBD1	CASRAGTGLTPLHF
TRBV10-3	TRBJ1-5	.	CAISSDRSGDQPQHF
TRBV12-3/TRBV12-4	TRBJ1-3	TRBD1	CASSSRGRDTIYF
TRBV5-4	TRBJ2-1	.	CASSLASKSKYEQFF
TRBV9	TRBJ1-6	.	CASSVTQGNSPLHF
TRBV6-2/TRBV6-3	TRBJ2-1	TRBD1	CASSYDRGVGFF
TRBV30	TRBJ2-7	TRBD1	CAWRGTGARGQYF
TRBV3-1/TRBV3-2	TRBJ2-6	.	CASSQVSFSGANVLTF
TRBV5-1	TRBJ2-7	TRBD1	CASSLPPGQENEQYF
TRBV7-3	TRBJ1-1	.	CASSKGQLNTEAFF